This T cell receptor (beta chain) was captured in a study of blood T cell repertoires in COVID-19. About the research overall: Both acute and convalescent COVID-19 samples were obtained from the United States, Italy and Spain. PBMCs, B-cell-depleted T cells, or T cells were the source of the cDNA or gDNA that made up the material.

Generated by immunoSEQ multiplex PCR, the TCRdb table keeps only in-frame clones and is missing some. Seen here are about 220,000 clones, more than 65% observed once, and the top ten hold roughly 3%. The sequence derives from a woman younger than 45 who had recovered from COVID-19. The source material was peripheral blood.

The CDR3 DNA sequence: TGTGCCAGCTCACCCCCCCTACAGGGTAGGGACATTCAGTACTTC. Encoded protein: CASSPPLQGRDIQYF. The chain couples TRBV18 to TRBJ2-4; possibly TRBD1 for D (6 bases). The CDR3 spans 15 residues. Per germline, CDR1 KGHSH and CDR2 LQKENI. Trimming took 3 bases from V and 8 from J, leaving 17 bases between them.